The T cell receptor beta chain described here comes from a study of blood T cells in healthy people across ages. Study-wide points: Donors of long life had a larger count of naive CD4+ cells and greater diversity than aged donors.

It was with a sample-barcoded 5' primer and a J-beta primer mix that a second PCR of roughly 6 to 11 cycles was run. At least 2.5 million CDR3-containing paired-end reads were obtained per sample. Via MiXCR, TCRdb re-called the 5' RACE reads, giving one row per CDR3 protein. The sample carries approximately 800,000 distinct CDR3 sequences, around half recorded once. This clonotype was counted between two and nine times. Antigen specificity is unknown. The V gene lost 0 bases and the J gene lost 6 bases, with 11 bases spanning the gap. The CDR3 sequence is 14 residues long. CDR1 is SGHTA and CDR2 is FQGNSA in the germline V gene.

The sample comprised blood. The rearrangement joins TRBV7-2 to TRBJ1-2; D remains unclear. The TCR sequence derives from an elderly man in good health. CDR3 sequence: CASSLATALHGYTF. The CDR3 coding sequence is TGTGCCAGCAGCTTAGCCACAGCATTGCATGGCTACACCTTC.